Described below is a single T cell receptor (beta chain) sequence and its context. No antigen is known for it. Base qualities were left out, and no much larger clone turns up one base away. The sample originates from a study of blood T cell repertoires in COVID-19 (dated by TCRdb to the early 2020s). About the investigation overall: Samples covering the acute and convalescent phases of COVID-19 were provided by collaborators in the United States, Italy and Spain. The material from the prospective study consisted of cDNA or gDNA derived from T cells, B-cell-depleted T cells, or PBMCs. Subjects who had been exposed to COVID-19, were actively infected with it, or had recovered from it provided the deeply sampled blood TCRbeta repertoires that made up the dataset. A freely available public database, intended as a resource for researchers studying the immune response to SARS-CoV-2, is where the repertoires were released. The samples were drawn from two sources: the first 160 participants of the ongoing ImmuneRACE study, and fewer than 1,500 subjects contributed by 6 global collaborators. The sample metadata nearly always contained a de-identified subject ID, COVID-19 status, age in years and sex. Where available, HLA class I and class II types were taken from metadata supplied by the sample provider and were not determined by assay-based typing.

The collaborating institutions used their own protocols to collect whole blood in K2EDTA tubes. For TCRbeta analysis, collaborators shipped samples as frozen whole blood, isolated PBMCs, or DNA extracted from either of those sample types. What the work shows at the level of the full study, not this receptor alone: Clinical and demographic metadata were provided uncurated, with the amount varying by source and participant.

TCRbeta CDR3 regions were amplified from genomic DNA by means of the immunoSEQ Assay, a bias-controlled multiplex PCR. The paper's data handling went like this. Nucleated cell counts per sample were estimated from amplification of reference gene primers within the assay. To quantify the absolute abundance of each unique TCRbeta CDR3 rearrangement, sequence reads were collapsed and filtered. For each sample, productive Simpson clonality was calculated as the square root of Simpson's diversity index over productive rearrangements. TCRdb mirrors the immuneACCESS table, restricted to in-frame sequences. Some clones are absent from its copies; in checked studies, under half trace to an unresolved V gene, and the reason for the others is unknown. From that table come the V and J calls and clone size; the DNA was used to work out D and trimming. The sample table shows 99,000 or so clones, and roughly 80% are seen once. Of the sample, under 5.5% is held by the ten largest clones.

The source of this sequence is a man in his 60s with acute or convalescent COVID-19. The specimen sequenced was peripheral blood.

The CDR3 corresponds to CASSLTADEQYF. The bases read TGTGCCAGCAGTTTAACGGCGGACGAGCAGTACTTC. The chain was built from TRBV27 and TRBJ2-7, with an unclear D gene assignment. V and J are truncated by 2 bases and 5 bases respectively, leaving an intervening sequence of 7 bases. The germline V gene (reference sequence) gives CDR1 as MNHEY and CDR2 as SMNVEV. The CDR3 spans 12 residues, from the cysteine through the phenylalanine. Just CDR3 DNA is preserved here, 36 bases in frame from base 1.